The entry below gives a single T cell receptor (beta chain) sequence along with its context. The data originate from a study of blood T cell repertoires in COVID-19. Profiling relied on immunoSEQ multiplex PCR, and the TCRdb table lists in-frame clones only, not all of them. The sample lists about 40,000 clones; roughly 80% were seen once. The trim removed 3 bases at V and 4 bases at J, leaving 3 bases unmatched. CDR1 LGHDT and CDR2 YNNKEL come from the germline V gene (reference sequence). The CDR3 sequence is 15 residues long. The rearrangement uses TRBV3-1 (or the pseudogene TRBV3-2) and TRBJ1-1; 12 bases map to TRBD1. Sequenced: peripheral blood. This receptor was identified in a woman aged 70-85 years with acute or convalescent COVID-19. CDR3 nucleotide sequence: TGTGCCAGCAGCCATGAGGGACAGGGGGCCACTGAAGCTTTCTTT. This encodes CASSHEGQGATEAFF.